The 12 T cell receptor beta chains in this list originate from one sample, sequenced in a study of OX40 agonist ivuxolimab in advanced cancers. Profiled with immunoSEQ multiplex PCR; TCRdb holds only in-frame clones, not every one. The sample consists of nearly 85,000 clones, approximately 82% of them appearing once. The sequenced sample was CD4+ or CD8+ T cells sorted from blood, obtained in a trial of the OX40 agonist ivuxolimab. The receptors were sampled from an adult with an advanced solid tumor such as melanoma, head and neck, liver or kidney cancer.

The chain carries TRBV21-1 and TRBJ2-7. TRBV21-1 is listed as a pseudogene. CDR3 length equals 21 residues. This chain's CDR3 is CASSKVTRRGSGRGGGYEQYF. The CDR3 DNA sequence: TGTGCCAGCAGCAAAGTAACTCGAAGAGGGTCAGGGCGTGGTGGTGGCTACGAGCAGTACTTC.

This clone came up a few times. This chain links TRBV18 with TRBJ1-1, with D possibly being TRBD1 (5 bases). V gave up 0 bases and J gave up 0 bases, with 8 bases separating them. The CDR3 is 15 amino acids. Germline lookup yields CDR1 KGHSH and CDR2 LQKENI. CDR3 amino acids: CASSPPTALNTEAFF. As DNA, the CDR3 is TGTGCCAGCTCACCACCGACAGCCCTGAACACTGAAGCTTTCTTT. The full variable domain, with the rest looked up from reference TRBV18 and TRBJ1-1, is NAGVMQNPRHLVRRRGQEARLRCSPMKGHSHVYWYRQLPEEGLKFMVYLQKENIIDESGMPKERFSAEFPKEGPSILRIQQVVRGDSAAYFCASSPPTALNTEAFFGQGTRLTVV.

Comments on this clone: An end of the junction does not agree with germline; a read error may underlie this. This sequence joins TRBV5-4 and TRBJ1-1, with TRBD1 as a possible D gene (5 bases). Looked up from germline, CDR1 is SGHNT and CDR2 is YYREEE (reference sequence). CDR3 length: 13 residues. The CDR3 region is CASSLYRGTEASF. In DNA, the CDR3 is TGTGCCAGCAGCTTATACCGGGGCACTGAAGCTTCCTTT.

V gene TRBV6-6 combines with J gene TRBJ1-2; 10 bases map to TRBD1. The trim removed 8 bases at V and 1 base at J, leaving 7 bases unmatched. The CDR3 is 15 residues long. CDR1 is MNHNY, CDR2 SVGAGI, per germline (reference sequence). The CDR3 is CASGQRTGGNYGYTF. In DNA form, the CDR3 reads TGTGCCAGCGGACAAAGGACAGGGGGTAACTATGGCTACACCTTC.

The rearrangement links TRBV4-1 to TRBJ2-3; 13 bases line up with TRBD2. The CDR3 totals 17 residues. The V segment lost 2 bases and the J segment 5 bases; nucleotides outside the gene matches: 7. Germline V gene data show CDR1 as MGHRA and CDR2 as YSYEKL. The CDR3 reads CASSQYTSGGAVDTQYF. In DNA, the CDR3 is TGCGCCAGCAGCCAATATACTAGCGGGGGGGCGGTAGATACGCAGTATTTT.

The V gene is TRBV6-5, the J gene TRBJ1-2, with D perhaps TRBD1 (5 bases). The CDR3 length is 12 residues. CDR1 MNHEY and CDR2 SVGAGI come from the germline V gene. V gave up 3 bases and J gave up 8 bases, with 10 bases separating them. The CDR3 DNA reads TGTGCCAGCAGTTATGTTGGGGGAGGCTACACCTTC. Its translation is CASSYVGGGYTF.

The chain employs TRBV18 and TRBJ2-5, with no clear D. Trimming stripped 1 base from V and 5 bases from J, with 8 bases between. The CDR3 has 13 amino acids. In germline, CDR1 is KGHSH, CDR2 LQKENI. This chain's CDR3 is CASSPRGAETQYF. For the CDR3, the DNA is TGTGCCAGCTCACCACGTGGAGCTGAGACCCAGTACTTC.

The V call is TRBV7-8, the J call TRBJ1-5, with 11 bases identical to TRBD1. Germline V gene data show CDR1 as SGHVS and CDR2 as FQNEAQ. This CDR3 is 17 amino acids long. The V segment lost 4 bases and the J segment 7 bases; nucleotides outside the gene matches: 12. In DNA form, the CDR3 reads TGTGCCAGCAGCTCCCAACCGGGACAGGGGGTCGTGCAGCCCCAGCATTTT. As protein: CASSSQPGQGVVQPQHF.

CDR3 sequence (DNA): TGTGCCAGCCACGAAGTTGGGACAGGGAACACTGAAGCTTTCTTT. Its protein is CASHEVGTGNTEAFF. The chain carries TRBV6-6 and TRBJ1-1; 8 bases are a match to TRBD1. V trimming: 8 bases; J trimming: 1 base; junction bases outside the gene matches: 9. The CDR3 has 15 residues. Germline CDR1 reads MNHNY; CDR2 reads SVGAGI (reference sequence).

V gene TRBV27 combines with J gene TRBJ2-7, with D perhaps TRBD1 (5 bases). The CDR3 consists of 12 residues. Germline V gene lookup returns CDR1 MNHEY and CDR2 SMNVEV (reference sequence). The ends were cut back, 7 bases at V and 4 bases at J, with 11 bases in the middle. For the CDR3, the DNA is TGTGCCAGCATCCAACAGGCATACGAGCAGTACTTC. Its protein is CASIQQAYEQYF.

V gene TRBV9 combines with J gene TRBJ2-4, with 8 bases lining up with TRBD1. Germline V gene data show CDR1 as SGDLS and CDR2 as YYNGEE. This CDR3 is built from 17 residues. Trimming took 3 bases from V and 4 from J; bases not matched to a gene: 12. The CDR3 coding sequence is TGTGCCAGCAGCGGAGCCCAGACAGGGGCGATAAAAAACATTCAGTACTTC. Its translation is CASSGAQTGAIKNIQYF. Based on the CDR3 plus reference TRBV9 and TRBJ2-4, the full variable domain is DSGVTQTPKHLITATGQRVTLRCSPRSGDLSVYWYQQSLDQGLQFLIQYYNGEERAKGNILERFSAQQFPDLHSELNLSSLELGDSALYFCASSGAQTGAIKNIQYFGAGTRLSVL.

This rearrangement joins TRBV14 to TRBJ1-4, with a weak D call TRBD1 (6 bases). V lost 4 bases and J lost 3, with 24 bases in between. Germline assignment: CDR1 SGHDN and CDR2 FVKESK. CDR3 length: 19 amino acids. CDR3 amino acids: CASSLHSGGRGTANEKLFF. CDR3 nucleotides: TGTGCCAGCAGCCTCCATTCGGGCGGCAGGGGCACGGCTAATGAAAAACTGTTTTTT.